This T cell receptor (beta chain) was recorded in a study of STAT5B mutations in CD4+ large granular lymphocyte leukemia. Study observations and caveats: Compared with healthy controls (2/35), patient top clones favored TRBV06 (8/27).

A word on this clone: Antigen: not known.

As processed by the authors: Lowest detectable productive clonotype frequency was 2.59 x 10-5. The data were produced by immunoSEQ multiplex PCR, yet TCRdb's version contains in-frame clones alone and is incomplete. V and J calls and clone size are copied from that table; D and trimming were computed from the DNA. The sample gives 30,000 to 40,000 clones, more than 65% of which show up once; around 7% is in the top ten. Germline V gene data show CDR1 as SEHNR and CDR2 as FQNEAQ (reference sequence). CDR3 length: 14 amino acids. V shed 1 base, J shed 8 bases, and the junction held 2 bases outside the gene matches.

The origin of this receptor is a human donor in good health. The sample taken for sequencing was CD4+ T cells from blood buffy coats. The genes are TRBV7-9 and TRBJ1-4; the match to TRBD1 covers 9 bases. CDR3 sequence reads: CASSLGTGVEKLFF. DNA for the CDR3: TGTGCCAGCAGCTTAGGGACAGGGGTCGAAAAACTGTTTTTT.